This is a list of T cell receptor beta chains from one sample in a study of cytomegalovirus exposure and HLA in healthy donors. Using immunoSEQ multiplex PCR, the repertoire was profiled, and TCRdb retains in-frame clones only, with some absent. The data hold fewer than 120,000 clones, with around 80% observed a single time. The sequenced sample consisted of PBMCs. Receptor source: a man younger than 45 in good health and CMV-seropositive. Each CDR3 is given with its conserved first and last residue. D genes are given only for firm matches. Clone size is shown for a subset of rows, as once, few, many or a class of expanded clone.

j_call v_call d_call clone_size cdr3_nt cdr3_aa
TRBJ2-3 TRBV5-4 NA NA TGTGCCAGCAGCGTGTGGGGAGAGGGCACAGATACGCAGTATTTT CASSVWGEGTDTQYF
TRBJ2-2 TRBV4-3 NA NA TGCGCCAGCAGCCAAGCCAGCACCGGGGAGCTGTTTTTT CASSQASTGELFF
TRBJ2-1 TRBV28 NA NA TGTGCCAGCAGTTTATCCGGGGGCTCCTACAATGAGCAGTTCTTC CASSLSGGSYNEQFF
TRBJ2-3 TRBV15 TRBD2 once TGTGCCACCAGCAGAGGGATCGCTAGCGGGGGGGCTACAGATACGCAGTATTTT CATSRGIASGGATDTQYF
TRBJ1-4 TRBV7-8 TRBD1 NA TGTGCCAGCAGCAAGACAGGGAATGAAAAACTGTTTTTT CASSKTGNEKLFF
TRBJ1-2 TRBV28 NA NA TGTGCCAGCAGTTTCCCCCAGGGTGCCGATGGCTACACCTTC CASSFPQGADGYTF
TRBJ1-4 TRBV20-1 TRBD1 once TGCAGTGCGGGGACAGGTGAAAAACTGTTTTTT CSAGTGEKLFF
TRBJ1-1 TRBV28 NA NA TGTGCCAGCGGGGGGGGTGTGGGGGCGAACACTGAAGCTTTCTTT CASGGGVGANTEAFF
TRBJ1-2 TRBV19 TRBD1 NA TGTGCCAGTAGTAGAGACAGGGTCGGCTACACCTTC CASSRDRVGYTF
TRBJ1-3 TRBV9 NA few TGTGCCAGCAGCGGAGGACAAGAAAAATCTGGAAACACCATATATTTT CASSGGQEKSGNTIYF
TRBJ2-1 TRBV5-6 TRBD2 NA TGTGCCAGCAGCTTGGGGGGCGGGGGGGGAAATGAGCAGTTCTTC CASSLGGGGGNEQFF
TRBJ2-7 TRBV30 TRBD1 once TGTGCCTGGAGTGCGGGGACAGGTTCCTACGAGCAGTACTTC CAWSAGTGSYEQYF
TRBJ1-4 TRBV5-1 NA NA TGCGCCAGCAGCCCAGGGGTGTCTAATGAAAAACTGTTTTTT CASSPGVSNEKLFF
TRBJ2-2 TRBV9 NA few TGTGCCACCTCGTCCCCCGCCGGGGAGCTGTTTTTT CATSSPAGELFF
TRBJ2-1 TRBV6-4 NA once TGTGCCAGCAGTGGGGGTGGCGGGGCTGGCAATGAGCAGTTCTTC CASSGGGGAGNEQFF
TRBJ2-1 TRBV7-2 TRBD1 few TGTGCCAGCAGCCCGGGACAGGGAGGGAATGAGCAGTTCTTC CASSPGQGGNEQFF
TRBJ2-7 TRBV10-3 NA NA TGTGCCATCAGTGAGTTCCGCGAGCAGTACTTC CAISEFREQYF
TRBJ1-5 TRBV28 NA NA TGTGCCAGCAGTTTTTCCCGCATGGACAGCCGGCAAAATCAGCCCCAGCATTTT CASSFSRMDSRQNQPQHF
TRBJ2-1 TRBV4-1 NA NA TGCGCCAGCAGCCCCCTTGGGAGGGGGTATGAGCAGTTCTTC CASSPLGRGYEQFF
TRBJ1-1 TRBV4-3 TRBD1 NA TGCGCCAGCAGCCAAGCCCCCGGACAGGGGGATGAAGCTTTCTTT CASSQAPGQGDEAFF